These 24 T cell receptor beta chains originate from one sample sequenced in a study of T cell repertoires in cytomegalovirus infection. TCRdb recomputed calls from the reads with MiXCR, one row per CDR3 protein. This table has roughly 630,000 distinct CDR3 sequences, 20% to 25% appearing once. The sample taken for sequencing was CD8+ T cells from PBMCs. The receptors come from a human donor in good health (CMV status not recorded). Some clones in this sample may be carry-over from other donors' samples.

The chain combines TRBV28 with TRBJ2-5; D is uncertain. Per germline, CDR1 MDHEN and CDR2 SYDVKM. V lost 7 bases, J lost 2 bases, and 14 bases lay in between. The CDR3 has 14 residues. DNA of the CDR3: TGTGCCAGCACGCTGTTCCTCGGACAAGAGACCCAGTACTTC. Its protein is CASTLFLGQETQYF.

The DNA for the CDR3 is TGTGCCACCTCTCTAGCGGGGGGGCCTGATGAGCAGTTCTTC. This sequence encodes CATSLAGGPDEQFF. The chain combines TRBV24-1 with TRBJ2-1; 12 bases map to TRBD2. The germline CDR1 and CDR2 sequences are KGHDR and SFDVKD. The CDR3 contains 14 residues. V dropped 9 bases and J dropped 8; count of bases not matched to a gene: 7.

The J gene is TRBJ2-7, the V gene TRBV12-3 or TRBV12-4; D is uncertain. V lost 1 base to trimming and J lost 6 bases, with 10 bases between them. The CDR3 is made up of 13 amino acids. The CDR3 spells CASSLEALGEQYV. The CDR3 DNA follows: TGTGCCAGCAGTTTAGAGGCTCTCGGCGAGCAGTACGTC.

J is TRBJ2-2 and V is TRBV4-2; no clear D gene. The CDR3 extends over 14 amino acids. Germline V gene data show CDR1 as LGHNA and CDR2 as YNFKEQ. Trimming cost V 2 bases and J 0 bases, with 4 bases left between them. The CDR3 nucleotides are TGTGCCAGCAGCCAATTCTCGAACACCGGGGAGCTGTTTTTT. Protein sequence: CASSQFSNTGELFF.

As to this clonotype: A much larger clone sits a single nucleotide away, making a read error possible. The chain joins TRBV7-9 to TRBJ2-1; TRBD2 might be the D (7 bases). CDR3 size: 14 residues. Germline V lookup: CDR1 SEHNR, CDR2 FQNEAQ (reference sequence). The CDR3 bases are TGTACCAGCAGGGGAGGGTATGAGGGCAATGAGCAGTTCTTC. It translates to CTSRGGYEGNEQFF.

This rearrangement joins TRBV4-1 to TRBJ2-7; tentatively, D is TRBD2 (6 bases). Germline V lookup: CDR1 MGHRA, CDR2 YSYEKL. V gave up 0 bases and J gave up 7 bases, with 16 bases separating them. The length of the CDR3 is 15 residues. CDR3 coding DNA: TGCGCCAGCAGCCAAGAACGGGGGTACCTCTTAGAGCAGTACTTC. Amino acid sequence: CASSQERGYLLEQYF.

This chain connects TRBV29-1 to TRBJ2-5; D is undetermined. The CDR3 contains 13 residues. The ends were cut back, 7 bases at V and 3 bases at J, with 15 bases in the middle. CDR1 and CDR2 from the germline V gene are SQVTM and ANQGSEA. The DNA for the CDR3 is TGCAGCGCCGAAAAGGGAAATGAAGAGACCCAGTACTTC. As protein: CSAEKGNEETQYF.

This clonotype appeared many times. V usage is TRBV6-2 or TRBV6-3 and J usage is TRBJ2-1; unclear D gene. The CDR3 is made up of 15 amino acids. Trimming shortened V by 6 bases and J by 7 bases, and 19 bases separated the two germline ends. CDR1 is MNHEY, CDR2 SVGEGT, per germline. CDR3 nucleotides: TGTGCCAGCAGCCAGGACGAGGATTGGGTGAATGAGCAGTTCTTC. Protein: CASSQDEDWVNEQFF.

This clonotype has a handful of counts. The chain uses TRBV4-3 and TRBJ2-7; D gene ambiguous. The V end lost 6 bases, the J end lost 0 bases, and 12 bases lay between the germline ends. CDR3 length: 14 residues. Germline CDR1 and CDR2: LGHNA and YSLEER. CDR3 residues: CASSRRNSSYEQYV. The CDR3 nucleotides read TGCGCCAGCAGTCGGCGAAATAGCTCCTACGAGCAGTACGTC.

The chain combines TRBV14 with TRBJ2-5, with TRBD1 identical over 10 bases. V lost 1 base, J lost 10 bases, and 6 bases stayed unmatched. The CDR3 extends over 14 amino acids. CDR1 and CDR2 (germline): SGHDN, FVKESK. The CDR3 sequence is CASSQVATGGDQYF. CDR3 DNA: TGTGCCAGCAGCCAAGTTGCGACAGGGGGCGACCAGTACTTC.

The chain has TRBV6-6 and TRBJ1-1; no clear D. Trimming stripped 2 bases from V and 4 bases from J, with 8 bases between. The CDR3 runs to 13 residues. Germline V CDR1 and CDR2: MNHNY, SVGAGI (reference sequence). CDR3 loop: CASSYTWSTEAFF. The CDR3 DNA is TGTGCCAGCAGTTACACGTGGAGCACTGAAGCTTTCTTT.

A word on this clonotype: Germline and junction disagree at one end, which may indicate a read error. The genes are TRBV7-6 and TRBJ2-3; 10 bases map to TRBD2. This CDR3 has 15 residues. Germline V gene lookup returns CDR1 SGHVS and CDR2 FNYEAQ. The CDR3 protein is CASSIAGGTTDTQYF. CDR3 nucleotides: TGTGCCAGCAGCATAGCGGGGGGCACCACAGATACGCAGTATTTT.

This chain joins TRBV4-3 and TRBJ1-2; D possibly corresponds to TRBD1 (5 bases). CDR3 length equals 15 residues. V lost 0 bases, J lost 6 bases, and 14 bases lay in between. In germline, CDR1 is LGHNA, CDR2 YSLEER. For the CDR3, the DNA is TGCGCCAGCAGCCAAGATTTAGACAGCGCCGATGGCTACACCTTC. It translates to CASSQDLDSADGYTF.

The gene calls are TRBV20-1 and TRBJ2-5, with D perhaps matching TRBD2 (6 bases). With 3 bases removed from V and 2 bases from J, the gap between germline ends came to 19 bases. The CDR3 is 16 amino acids. CDR1 and CDR2 from the germline V gene are DFQATT and SNEGSKA (reference sequence). This CDR3 is CSARATRRDQQETQYF. For the CDR3, the DNA is TGCAGTGCTAGGGCGACTAGGCGGGACCAACAAGAGACCCAGTACTTC.

In this sample, this clonotype turned up a few times. J is TRBJ2-7 and V is TRBV6-5; 7 bases match TRBD1. This CDR3 comprises 14 residues. Per the germline V gene, CDR1 is MNHEY and CDR2 is SVGAGI. Germline trimming cut 6 bases from V and 2 bases from J; bases unmatched to any gene: 7. The CDR3 reads CASSHGTETYEQYF. In DNA form, the CDR3 reads TGTGCCAGCAGCCACGGGACAGAGACCTACGAGCAGTACTTC.

This clonotype is a singleton in its sample. The CDR3 DNA reads as TGCAGTGCTCGCCCCTTGGCCCAAGAGACCCAGTACTTC. Its protein product is CSARPLAQETQYF. This rearrangement joins TRBV20-1 to TRBJ2-5; D unclear. The ends were cut back, 5 bases at V and 1 base at J, with 11 bases in the middle. Germline lookup yields CDR1 DFQATT and CDR2 SNEGSKA (reference sequence). The CDR3 spans 13 residues.

This sequence joins TRBV6-2 or TRBV6-3 and TRBJ2-1; D is possibly TRBD2 (5 bases). V was pared by 2 bases and J by 1 base, with 12 bases between. The CDR3 covers 16 residues. The germline CDR1 and CDR2 sequences are MNHEY and SVGEGT. CDR3 in amino acids: CASSYGPGKSYNEQFF. In nucleotides, the CDR3 is TGTGCCAGCAGTTACGGGCCGGGGAAGTCCTACAATGAGCAGTTCTTC.

This clonotype was seen only a few times. This rearrangement joins TRBV20-1 to TRBJ2-1; 8 positions agree with TRBD2. Trimming cost V 0 bases and J 0 bases; bases outside gene matches: 4. This CDR3 has 16 residues. CDR1 is DFQATT, CDR2 SNEGSKA, per germline (reference sequence). Written as DNA, the CDR3 is TGCAGTGCTAGAGAACTCGGGGGGGCCTCCTACAATGAGCAGTTCTTC. Its translation is CSARELGGASYNEQFF.

This clonotype appeared a few times. J is TRBJ2-5 and V is TRBV28; D gene unclear. Trimming removed 7 bases from V and 2 bases from J, with 14 bases in between. This CDR3 contains 14 residues. CDR1 and CDR2 (germline): MDHEN, SYDVKM. In nucleotides, the CDR3 is TGTGCCAGCACCTCCCCCCAGGCTCAAGAGACCCAGTACTTC. Translated: CASTSPQAQETQYF.

This clonotype was seen just once. V is TRBV4-1 and J is TRBJ1-2; no clear D. Per germline, CDR1 MGHRA and CDR2 YSYEKL. Trimming took off 10 bases at V and 2 bases at J, with 14 bases between the two ends. CDR3 length: 13 residues. The CDR3 spells CANRQDLNYGYTF. Written as DNA, the CDR3 is TGCGCCAACAGACAAGATCTCAACTATGGCTACACCTTC.

This clonotype showed up just a few times. This chain uses TRBV29-1 with TRBJ1-2; possibly TRBD1 for D (6 bases). The V end lost 1 base, the J end lost 8 bases, and 11 bases lay between the germline ends. Germline assignment: CDR1 SQVTM and CDR2 ANQGSEA. This CDR3 is 12 amino acids long. CDR3: CSVEVRGAGYTF. The DNA for the CDR3 is TGCAGCGTTGAAGTTCGGGGGGCCGGCTACACCTTC. The full variable domain, its missing parts supplied by reference TRBV29-1 and TRBJ1-2, is SAVISQKPSRDICQRGTSLTIQCQVDSQVTMMFWYRQQPGQSLTLIATANQGSEATYESGFVIDKFPISRPNLTFSTLTVSNMSPEDSSIYLCSVEVRGAGYTFGSGTRLTVV.

For the CDR3, the DNA is TGTGCCATTGTTGACCGCGGCGGCAATGAGCAGTTCTTC. Protein sequence: CAIVDRGGNEQFF. This chain links TRBV10-3 with TRBJ2-1, with unresolved D. The germline CDR1 and CDR2 sequences are ENHRY and SYGVKD. The CDR3 covers 13 residues. Deletions cut 9 bases from V and 6 bases from J, with 15 bases between.

This clonotype was counted many times. V gene TRBV7-2 combines with J gene TRBJ1-4; 8 bases match TRBD1. This CDR3 is built from 14 residues. CDR1 SGHTA and CDR2 FQGNSA come from the germline V gene. V was pared by 3 bases and J by 8 bases, with 5 bases of the junction left unmatched. CDR3 nucleotides: TGTGCCAGCAGCTTGGCCAGGGGGCAGGAAAAACTGTTTTTT. This sequence encodes CASSLARGQEKLFF.

V gene TRBV7-9 combines with J gene TRBJ2-3, with 8 bases aligning to TRBD1. Losses at the gene ends were 5 bases for V and 6 bases for J; bases not matched to a gene: 13. Germline V gene data show CDR1 as SEHNR and CDR2 as FQNEAQ (reference sequence). The CDR3 length is 16 residues. The CDR3 DNA sequence: TGTGCCAGCAGCCCGACCGGGACAGGCCGCAAGGATACGCAGTATTTT. Its protein product is CASSPTGTGRKDTQYF. Full variable domain (remainder filled in from reference TRBV7-9 and TRBJ2-3): DTGVSQNPRHKITKRGQNVTFRCDPISEHNRLYWYRQTLGQGPEFLTYFQNEAQLEKSRLLSDRFSAERPKGSFSTLEIQRTEQGDSAMYLCASSPTGTGRKDTQYFGPGTRLTVL.